A selection of T cell receptor beta chains follows, all from one sample in a study of technical replicates of blood from several donors. Some clones are missing from TCRdb's copy, which holds only in-frame ones; the method was immunoSEQ multiplex PCR. The sample holds 50,000 to 70,000 clones, approximately 86% seen once. Sequenced input: PBMCs. These receptors all come from a human donor in good health. Some clones in this sample may be carry-over from other donors' samples. CDR3s include the opening cysteine and the closing phenylalanine or tryptophan. Fields, in order: clone size, D gene, V gene, J gene, CDR3 protein, CDR3 DNA. D genes are given only for firm matches. Only part of the rows carry a size: once, few, many, or a class if the clone is expanded.

>-|TRBD2|TRBV7-3|TRBJ2-5
CASSSTSGGAETQYF
TGTGCCAGCAGCTCGACTAGCGGGGGGGCGGAGACCCAGTACTTC
>-|-|TRBV18|TRBJ1-6
CASSEDTGLVSPLHF
TGTGCCAGCTCCGAGGACACAGGGCTTGTTTCACCCCTCCACTTT
>-|-|TRBV6-5|TRBJ1-2
CASSLRDTYYGYTF
TGTGCCAGCAGCCTCAGGGACACGTATTATGGCTACACCTTC
>-|-|TRBV4-2|TRBJ2-3
CASSQDRGAGLRTDTQYF
TGTGCCAGCAGCCAAGATCGGGGGGCGGGGCTCCGCACAGATACGCAGTATTTT
>-|-|TRBV5-4|TRBJ1-2
CASSAGGVRGYTF
TGTGCCAGCAGCGCCGGGGGGGTTCGTGGCTACACCTTC
>-|TRBD2|TRBV7-2|TRBJ2-3
CASSSVAGAGTDTQYF
TGTGCCAGCAGCTCCGTAGCGGGGGCGGGCACAGATACGCAGTATTTT
>-|-|TRBV4-2|TRBJ2-2
CASSQVDSTGTGELFF
TGTGCCAGCAGCCAAGTCGATTCGACGGGTACCGGGGAGCTGTTTTTT
>-|TRBD1|TRBV4-1|TRBJ1-4
CASSQVNADRAVSLF
TGCGCCAGCAGCCAAGTAAATGCAGACAGGGCAGTATCTCTTTTT
>-|-|TRBV4-3|TRBJ2-1
CASSQDGLAINEQFF
TGCGCCAGCAGCCAAGATGGGCTAGCGATCAATGAGCAGTTCTTC
>-|-|TRBV4-3|TRBJ1-1
CASSQAHLNTEAFF
TGCGCCAGCAGCCAAGCACATCTTAACACTGAAGCTTTCTTT
>-|TRBD1|TRBV18|TRBJ2-3
CASSQRTGGQDTQYF
TGTGCCAGCTCTCAGCGGACAGGGGGCCAGGATACGCAGTATTTT
>-|-|TRBV2|TRBJ1-5
CASRGADQPQHF
TGTGCCAGCAGAGGGGCGGATCAGCCCCAGCATTTT
>-|TRBD1|TRBV2|TRBJ1-1
CASSGQGSTFSEAFF
TGTGCCAGCAGTGGACAGGGGTCGACGTTTTCTGAAGCTTTCTTT
>-|-|TRBV27|TRBJ2-7
CASSLSRLVSPNRAPYEQYF
TGTGCCAGCAGTTTATCACGCCTCGTTTCCCCCAACAGGGCGCCCTACGAGCAGTACTTC
>-|-|TRBV13|TRBJ2-7
CASSEGARRYEQYF
TGTGCCAGCAGCGAAGGAGCGCGGCGGTACGAGCAGTACTTC
>-|TRBD2|TRBV7-8|TRBJ2-7
CASSPREVGGSVQQYF
TGTGCCAGCAGCCCCCGCGAGGTGGGCGGGAGCGTCCAGCAGTACTTC
>-|-|TRBV15|TRBJ1-1
CATSRGSLNTEAFF
TGTGCCACCAGCAGGGGCTCTCTGAACACTGAAGCTTTCTTT
>-|-|TRBV25-1|TRBJ1-1
CASIPPNREVAEAFF
TGTGCCAGCATACCCCCGAACAGGGAAGTTGCTGAAGCTTTCTTT
>-|TRBD2|TRBV7-9|TRBJ2-1
CASSLTSFSYNEQFF
TGTGCCAGCAGCTTGACTAGCTTTTCCTACAATGAGCAGTTCTTC
>-|TRBD2|TRBV4-2|TRBJ2-7
CASSPAASGNYEQYF
TGTGCCAGCAGCCCGGCGGCTAGCGGGAACTACGAGCAGTACTTC
>-|TRBD1|TRBV7-9|TRBJ1-6
CASSSSDRVGNSPLHF
TGTGCCAGCAGTTCTTCCGACAGGGTTGGCAATTCACCCCTCCACTTT
>-|-|TRBV7-9|TRBJ1-6
CASSLGGRSYNSPLHF
TGTGCCAGCAGCTTAGGTGGCAGGTCCTATAATTCACCCCTCCACTTT
>-|-|TRBV7-2|TRBJ2-5
CASSTGGQETQYF
TGTGCCAGCAGTACAGGCGGCCAAGAGACCCAGTACTTC
>once|-|TRBV11-2|TRBJ2-1
CASSLGPWDSSEQFF
TGTGCCAGCAGCTTAGGCCCCTGGGACTCCAGTGAGCAGTTCTTC
>-|-|TRBV15|TRBJ2-1
CATSRDFAAGNEQFF
TGTGCCACCAGCAGAGATTTCGCTGCCGGTAATGAGCAGTTCTTC
>-|TRBD1|TRBV7-9|TRBJ2-3
CASSWDRGLVWDTQYF
TGTGCCAGCAGTTGGGACAGGGGCCTGGTGTGGGATACGCAGTATTTT
>-|TRBD2|TRBV30|TRBJ2-7
CAWRGLAAPYEQYF
TGTGCCTGGAGGGGGCTAGCGGCCCCCTACGAGCAGTACTTC
>-|-|TRBV7-2|TRBJ2-3
CASSPDSLGTDTQYF
TGTGCCAGCAGCCCGGACTCCCTGGGCACAGATACGCAGTATTTT
>-|-|TRBV7-6|TRBJ2-2
CASSRRRGQTGELFF
TGTGCCAGCAGCCGGAGAAGGGGTCAGACCGGGGAGCTGTTTTTT
>-|-|TRBV4-3|TRBJ2-1
CASSQVRLSEQFF
TGCGCCAGCAGCCAAGTAAGACTAAGTGAGCAGTTCTTC
>-|-|TRBV27|TRBJ1-1
CASSLSKGEDTEAFF
TGTGCCAGCAGTTTATCCAAGGGGGAAGACACTGAAGCTTTCTTT
>-|-|TRBV18|TRBJ1-2
CASSQAATNYGYTF
TGTGCCAGCTCACAGGCAGCGACTAACTATGGCTACACCTTC
>-|TRBD2|TRBV18|TRBJ2-7
CASSQGLAGGEQYF
TGTGCCAGCTCACAGGGACTAGCGGGAGGCGAGCAGTACTTC
>-|-|TRBV29-1|TRBJ1-1
CSVEGRAYTEAFF
TGCAGCGTTGAAGGCAGGGCCTACACTGAAGCTTTCTTT
>-|-|TRBV7-8|TRBJ1-1
CASNQGRGLRNTEAFF
TGTGCCAGCAACCAAGGGCGGGGTTTAAGGAACACTGAAGCTTTCTTT
>once|-|TRBV15|TRBJ1-4
CATSRQAQNEKLFF
TGTGCCACCAGCAGACAAGCTCAAAATGAAAAACTGTTTTTT
>few|TRBD2|TRBV29-1|TRBJ2-5
CSVEVSGGRRETQYF
TGCAGCGTTGAGGTTAGCGGGGGGCGACGGGAGACCCAGTACTTC
>-|TRBD2|TRBV5-1|TRBJ2-1
CASTAGGGYNEQFF
TGCGCCAGCACAGCGGGAGGAGGCTACAATGAGCAGTTCTTC
>-|-|TRBV28|TRBJ2-1
CASRFANNEQFF
TGTGCCAGCCGATTCGCGAACAATGAGCAGTTCTTC
>once|-|TRBV6-5|TRBJ1-1
CASSYSAFF
TGTGCCAGCAGTTACTCGGCCTTCTTT
>-|TRBD2|TRBV11-2|TRBJ2-1
CASRPSGESYNEQFF
TGTGCCAGCCGCCCTAGCGGGGAGAGCTACAATGAGCAGTTCTTC
>-|TRBD2|TRBV6-6|TRBJ2-5
CASSSAGQETQYF
TGTGCCAGCAGTTCAGCGGGACAAGAGACCCAGTACTTC
>large|TRBD2|TRBV10-3|TRBJ2-7
CAINGGGKVGLRVTYEQYF
TGTGCCATCAATGGGGGAGGGAAGGTCGGTTTGCGGGTAACCTACGAGCAGTACTTC
>-|-|TRBV18|TRBJ1-6
CASSFSTENSPLHF
TGTGCCAGCTCATTTTCCACCGAGAATTCACCCCTCCACTTT
>-|-|TRBV7-2|TRBJ2-5
CASSLVHRQETQYF
TGTGCCAGCAGCTTAGTTCACAGGCAAGAGACCCAGTACTTC
>-|TRBD1|TRBV27|TRBJ2-2
CASSPAGTGGVGELFF
TGTGCCAGCAGTCCGGCCGGGACAGGGGGAGTCGGGGAGCTGTTTTTT
>-|TRBD1|TRBV6-5|TRBJ2-3
CASSRTGGTDTQYF
TGTGCCAGCAGTCGGACAGGGGGCACAGATACGCAGTATTTT
>-|-|TRBV5-4|TRBJ2-3
CASSFPLASHTDTQYF
TGTGCCAGCAGCTTTCCTCTAGCGTCCCACACAGATACGCAGTATTTT
>medium-sized|-|TRBV5-6|TRBJ2-5
CASSLVADQETQYF
TGTGCCAGCAGCTTGGTGGCAGACCAAGAGACCCAGTACTTC
>-|-|TRBV2|TRBJ1-1
CASRYQGFEAFF
TGTGCCAGCAGGTATCAGGGTTTTGAAGCTTTCTTT
>-|-|TRBV19|TRBJ2-3
CASSIRGDTQYF
TGTGCCAGTAGTATAAGGGGGGATACGCAGTATTTT
>-|-|TRBV7-8|TRBJ2-2
CASSLRLKMNTGELFF
TGTGCCAGCAGCTTACGACTGAAGATGAACACCGGGGAGCTGTTTTTT
>-|TRBD2|TRBV7-3|TRBJ2-1
CASSPRVAGANEQFF
TGTGCCAGCAGCCCTCGGGTAGCGGGGGCCAATGAGCAGTTCTTC
>-|-|TRBV5-1|TRBJ2-2
CASSTRGGGELFF
TGCGCCAGCAGCACCCGAGGAGGCGGGGAGCTGTTTTTT
>-|-|TRBV4-1|TRBJ1-2
CASSQGARTELRGYTF
TGCGCCAGCAGCCAGGGGGCACGGACGGAACTACGGGGCTACACCTTC